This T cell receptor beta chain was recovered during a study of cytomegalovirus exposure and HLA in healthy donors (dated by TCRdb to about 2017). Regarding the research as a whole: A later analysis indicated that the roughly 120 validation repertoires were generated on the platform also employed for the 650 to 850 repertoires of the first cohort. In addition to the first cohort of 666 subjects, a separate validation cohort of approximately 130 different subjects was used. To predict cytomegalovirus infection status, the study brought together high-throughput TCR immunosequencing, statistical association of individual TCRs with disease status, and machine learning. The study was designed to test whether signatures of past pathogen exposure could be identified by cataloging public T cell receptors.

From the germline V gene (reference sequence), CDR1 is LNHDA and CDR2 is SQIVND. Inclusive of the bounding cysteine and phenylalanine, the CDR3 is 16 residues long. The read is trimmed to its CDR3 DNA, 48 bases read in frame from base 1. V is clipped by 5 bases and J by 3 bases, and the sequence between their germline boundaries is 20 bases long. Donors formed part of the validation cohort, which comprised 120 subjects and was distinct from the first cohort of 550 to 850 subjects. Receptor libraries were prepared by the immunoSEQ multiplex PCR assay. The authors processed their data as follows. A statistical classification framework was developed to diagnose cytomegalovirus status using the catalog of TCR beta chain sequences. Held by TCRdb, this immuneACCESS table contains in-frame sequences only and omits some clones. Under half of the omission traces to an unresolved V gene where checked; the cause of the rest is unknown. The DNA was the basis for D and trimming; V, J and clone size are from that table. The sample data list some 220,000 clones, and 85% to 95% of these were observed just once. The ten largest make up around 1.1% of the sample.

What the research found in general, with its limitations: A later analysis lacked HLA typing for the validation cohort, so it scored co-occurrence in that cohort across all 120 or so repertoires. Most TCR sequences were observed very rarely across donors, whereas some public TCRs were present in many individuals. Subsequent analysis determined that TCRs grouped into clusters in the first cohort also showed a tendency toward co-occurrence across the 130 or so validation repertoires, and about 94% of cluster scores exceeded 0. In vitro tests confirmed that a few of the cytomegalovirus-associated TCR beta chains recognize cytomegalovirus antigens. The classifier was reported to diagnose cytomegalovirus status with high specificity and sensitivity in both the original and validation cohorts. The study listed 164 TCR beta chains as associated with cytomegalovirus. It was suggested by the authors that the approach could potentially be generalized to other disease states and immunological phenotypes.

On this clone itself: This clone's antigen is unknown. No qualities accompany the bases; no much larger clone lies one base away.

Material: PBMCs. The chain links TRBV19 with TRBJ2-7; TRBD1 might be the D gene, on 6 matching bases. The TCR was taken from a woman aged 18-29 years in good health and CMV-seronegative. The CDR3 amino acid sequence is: CASSVGLGTLNYEQYF. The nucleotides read TGTGCCAGTAGTGTCGGGTTGGGGACACTCAACTACGAGCAGTACTTC.